The rows below give T cell receptor beta chains drawn from one sample of a study of OX40 agonist ivuxolimab in advanced cancers. Using immunoSEQ multiplex PCR, the repertoire was profiled, and TCRdb retains in-frame clones only, with some absent. The repertoire holds 60,000 or so clones, with about nine tenths as singletons. Source: CD4+ or CD8+ T cells sorted from blood, taken in a trial of the OX40 agonist ivuxolimab. These receptors all stem from an adult with an advanced solid tumor such as melanoma, head and neck, liver or kidney cancer. Each CDR3 is given with its conserved first and last residue. The order of the fields is clone size, J gene, D gene, V gene, CDR3 protein, CDR3 DNA. The D gene is left open where the match is weak. Clone size appears in some rows only: once, few, many, or a class for an expanded clone.

size: NA; J: TRBJ1-6; D: NA; V: TRBV27; CDR3: CASSLSIRGPNSPLHF; DNA: TGTGCCAGCAGCTTAAGTATCCGGGGTCCTAATTCACCCCTCCACTTT
size: NA; J: TRBJ1-3; D: TRBD1; V: TRBV6-6; CDR3: CASSPGQGSNTIYF; DNA: TGTGCCAGCAGTCCCGGACAGGGGAGTAACACCATATATTTT
size: NA; J: TRBJ2-2; D: NA; V: TRBV2; CDR3: CATTPITTGELFF; DNA: TGTGCCACTACTCCTATAACGACCGGGGAGCTGTTTTTT
size: NA; J: TRBJ1-3; D: NA; V: TRBV11-2; CDR3: CASSLDWGNTIYF; DNA: TGTGCCAGCAGCTTAGACTGGGGGAACACCATATATTTT
size: NA; J: TRBJ2-7; D: TRBD2; V: TRBV5-4; CDR3: CASSSGGLAGAEQYF; DNA: TGTGCCAGCAGCTCGGGAGGGCTAGCGGGAGCCGAGCAGTACTTC
size: NA; J: TRBJ2-7; D: NA; V: TRBV5-1; CDR3: CASSPDSTSYEQYF; DNA: TGCGCCAGCAGCCCTGACTCAACCAGTTACGAGCAGTACTTC
size: NA; J: TRBJ2-3; D: TRBD2; V: TRBV6-5; CDR3: CASSRTQPTSGSQYF; DNA: TGTGCCAGCAGCCGAACCCAGCCGACTAGCGGGAGTCAGTATTTT
size: NA; J: TRBJ2-7; D: NA; V: TRBV30; CDR3: CAWSVLHPTPHEQYF; DNA: TGTGCCTGGAGTGTACTTCATCCTACCCCCCACGAGCAGTACTTC
size: few; J: TRBJ2-4; D: TRBD1; V: TRBV2; CDR3: CAIRTGGLAKNIQYF; DNA: TGTGCCATCCGGACAGGGGGGCTAGCCAAAAACATTCAGTACTTC
size: once; J: TRBJ1-1; D: NA; V: TRBV5-1; CDR3: CASSLVGGNTEAFF; DNA: TGCGCCAGCAGCTTGGTAGGGGGTAACACTGAAGCTTTCTTT